The rows below give T cell receptor beta chains drawn from one sample of a study of T cells in Graves' hyperthyroidism and ophthalmopathy. TCRdb recomputed calls from the multiplex PCR reads with MiXCR, one row per CDR3 protein. Here the sample spans about 600,000 distinct CDR3 sequences, approximately 15% being singletons. The sample consisted of blood. The receptors here all came from a woman under 30 with Graves' ophthalmopathy. CDR3s include the opening cysteine and the closing phenylalanine or tryptophan. The D gene is left open where the match is weak. Part of the rows lack a size; the others show once, few, many or a class for expanded clones.

clone_size	d_call	j_call	v_call	cdr3_aa	cdr3_nt
many	TRBD1	TRBJ1-6	TRBV2	CASSWGQKDNSPLHF	TGTGCCAGCAGCTGGGGACAGAAGGATAATTCACCCCTCCACTTT
-	-	TRBJ2-1	TRBV30	CAWSIGSSYNEQFF	TGTGCCTGGAGTATCGGTAGCTCCTACAATGAGCAGTTCTTC
many	-	TRBJ1-5	TRBV28	CASSFRTHWDPRKPQHF	TGTGCCAGCAGTTTCCGAACCCACTGGGACCCCCGGAAGCCCCAGCATTTT
-	TRBD1	TRBJ2-1	TRBV7-9	CASSPRGQHNEQFF	TGTGCCAGCAGCCCCAGGGGGCAGCACAATGAGCAGTTCTTC
few	TRBD2	TRBJ2-7	TRBV14	CASRGAVELAGVKYEQYF	TGTGCCAGCAGGGGGGCGGTCGAGCTAGCGGGAGTTAAGTACGAGCAGTACTTC
many	-	TRBJ2-5	TRBV12-3/TRBV12-4	CASSLNWGGQETQYF	TGTGCCAGCAGTTTAAACTGGGGTGGGCAAGAGACCCAGTACTTC
-	TRBD2	TRBJ2-1	TRBV5-1	CASSPILAGVRNEQFF	TGCGCCAGCAGCCCCATCTTAGCGGGAGTTCGCAATGAGCAGTTCTTC
many	-	TRBJ1-3	TRBV7-9	CASSYGRGGSSGNTIYF	TGTGCCAGCAGCTACGGCCGTGGCGGGAGCTCTGGAAACACCATATATTTT
few	TRBD2	TRBJ2-1	TRBV3-1	CASSQVGGLAGFNNEQFF	TGTGCCAGCAGCCAAGTGGGTGGCCTAGCGGGCTTTAACAATGAGCAGTTCTTC
-	-	TRBJ2-1	TRBV29-1	CSVERRGVNEQFF	TGCAGCGTTGAGCGCAGGGGGGTCAATGAGCAGTTCTTC
many	TRBD2	TRBJ2-3	TRBV2	CASSEEAGRLTDTQYF	TGTGCCAGCAGTGAGGAAGCGGGAAGACTCACAGATACGCAGTATTTT
-	TRBD1	TRBJ1-1	TRBV29-1	CSVSSPGPAGGREAFF	TGCAGCGTTTCTTCCCCGGGACCCGCAGGGGGCAGGGAAGCTTTCTTT
many	-	TRBJ2-7	TRBV14	CASSQGLASYEQYF	TGTGCCAGCAGCCAAGGCCTAGCCTCCTACGAGCAGTACTTC
many	-	TRBJ1-4	TRBV7-8	CASSLSGEGKLFF	TGTGCCAGCAGCTTATCCGGGGAAGGAAAACTGTTTTTT
many	-	TRBJ1-1	TRBV6-2/TRBV6-3	CASNSPAPYPGLNTEAFF	TGTGCCAGCAATTCCCCGGCACCTTACCCAGGACTGAACACTGAAGCTTTCTTT
-	-	TRBJ1-6	TRBV7-9	CASSLGRFGSSYNSPLHF	TGTGCCAGCAGCTTAGGGAGGTTCGGAAGCTCCTATAATTCACCCCTCCACTTT
many	-	TRBJ1-1	TRBV19	CASSIVGVRSTEAFF	TGTGCCAGTAGTATTGTGGGCGTCCGGAGCACTGAAGCTTTCTTT
many	-	TRBJ2-5	TRBV7-2	CASSLAQGAQYF	TGTGCCAGCAGCTTAGCCCAAGGTGCCCAGTACTTC
many	TRBD1	TRBJ1-5	TRBV7-8	CASSLPGQGAVQPQHF	TGTGCCAGCAGCTTACCCGGACAGGGGGCCGTTCAGCCCCAGCATTTT
many	-	TRBJ2-5	TRBV11-2	CASSPAETQYF	TGTGCCAGCAGCCCCGCAGAGACCCAGTACTTC
few	-	TRBJ2-5	TRBV30	CAWSVLGSRDHQETQYF	TGTGCCTGGAGTGTACTCGGAAGCCGAGACCATCAAGAGACCCAGTACTTC
few	-	TRBJ1-2	TRBV4-3	CASSQDGTGPPNYGYTF	TGCGCCAGCAGCCAGGACGGGACGGGACCGCCCAACTATGGCTACACCTTC
many	TRBD2	TRBJ2-3	TRBV20-1	CSVRIGTRRGTDTQYF	TGCAGTGTTAGGATCGGGACTAGGAGAGGCACAGATACGCAGTATTTT
-	-	TRBJ1-1	TRBV4-1	CASSQEGSGTEAFF	TGCGCCAGCAGCCAAGAAGGTAGTGGAACTGAAGCTTTCTTT
-	TRBD1	TRBJ2-1	TRBV7-3	CASSLIRTGNNEQFF	TGTGCCAGCAGCTTAATCCGGACAGGGAACAATGAGCAGTTCTTC
-	-	TRBJ2-1	TRBV29-1	CSVEKPNEQFF	TGCAGCGTTGAGAAACCCAATGAGCAGTTCTTC
many	TRBD2	TRBJ2-7	TRBV27	CASASSGGSYEQYF	TGTGCCAGCGCGTCTAGCGGTGGCTCCTACGAGCAGTACTTC
many	-	TRBJ1-2	TRBV2	CASRSWDYTF	TGTGCCAGCAGGTCTTGGGACTACACCTTC
-	-	TRBJ2-5	TRBV9	CASSVSTEETQYF	TGTGCCAGCAGCGTATCGACAGAGGAGACCCAGTACTTC
many	TRBD2	TRBJ2-2	TRBV7-2	CASSLRGKAGTGELFF	TGTGCCAGCAGCTTAAGAGGCAAAGCGGGGACCGGGGAGCTGTTTTTT
many	TRBD2	TRBJ2-3	TRBV20-1	CSAPLAGVTDTQYF	TGCAGTGCCCCACTAGCGGGAGTAACAGATACGCAGTATTTT
few	TRBD2	TRBJ2-5	TRBV10-3	CAISGGLAPKGAETQYF	TGTGCCATCAGTGGGGGACTAGCTCCAAAGGGTGCCGAGACCCAGTACTTC
few	-	TRBJ2-1	TRBV9	CASSVASPDEQFF	TGTGCCAGCAGCGTAGCTAGCCCCGATGAGCAGTTCTTC